This T cell receptor (beta chain) was sequenced for a study of cytomegalovirus exposure and HLA in healthy donors. Trimming left V 5 bases short and J 1 base short, with 29 bases between. The germline gives CDR1 MDHEN, CDR2 SYDVKM. The CDR3 length is 20 residues. Overall study results and limits: Apparent HLA restriction characterized most CMV-associated TCR beta chains in a later analysis.

As regards this clone: No antigen is known for it.

This PCR relied on a set of 60 Vbeta primers and 13 Jbeta primers. Using immunoSEQ multiplex PCR, the repertoire was profiled, and TCRdb retains in-frame clones only, with some absent. The data show approximately 120,000 clones, with over 60% seen just once and less than 2% held by the top ten. The sequenced sample was PBMCs. The TCR sequence derives from a man over 45 in good health and CMV-seronegative. The V call is TRBV28, the J call TRBJ2-5; tentative D call: TRBD2 (5 bases). This CDR3 is CASSLGSVEGRLIAQETQYF. The DNA for the CDR3 is TGTGCCAGCAGTCTGGGATCGGTTGAGGGCCGCCTTATAGCCCAAGAGACCCAGTACTTC.